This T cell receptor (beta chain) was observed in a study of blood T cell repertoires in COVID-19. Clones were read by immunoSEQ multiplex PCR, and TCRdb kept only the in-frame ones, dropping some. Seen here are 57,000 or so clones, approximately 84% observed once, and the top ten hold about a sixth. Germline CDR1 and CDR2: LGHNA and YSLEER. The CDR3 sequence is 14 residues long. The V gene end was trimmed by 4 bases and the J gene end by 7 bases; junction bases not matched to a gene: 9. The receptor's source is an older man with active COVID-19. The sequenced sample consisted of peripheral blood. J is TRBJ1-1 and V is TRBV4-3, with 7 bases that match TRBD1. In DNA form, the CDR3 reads TGCGCCAGCAGCCGAGCCGGGACAGAGGGTGAAGCTTTCTTT. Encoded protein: CASSRAGTEGEAFF.